These T cell receptor beta chains were read from a single sample in a study of T cell responses to AZD1222 COVID-19 vaccine. Sequencing used immunoSEQ multiplex PCR; TCRdb keeps in-frame clones, though not all of them. The repertoire includes fewer than 130,000 clones, about 85% of them detected once, and about 1.6% sits in the top ten. The sequencing used peripheral blood, collected on day 0 of AZD1222 vaccination. These receptors all come from an adult in good health. Each CDR3 is given with its conserved first and last residue. D genes are given only for firm matches. Clone size is not always given. Where it is, it says once, few, many or a class for expanded clones.

J | V | size | length | D | DNA | CDR3
TRBJ1-5 | TRBV3-1/TRBV3-2 | NA | 12 | NA | TGTGCCAGCAGCCAACGGGGTCAGCCCCAGCATTTT | CASSQRGQPQHF
TRBJ2-7 | TRBV4-1 | NA | 16 | NA | TGCGCCAGCAGCCACAGTAGTGGGGGATCCACCTACGAGCAGTACTTC | CASSHSSGGSTYEQYF
TRBJ1-4 | TRBV5-4 | NA | 15 | NA | TGTGCCAGCAGCTTGGGTACAGGACGGAATGAAAAACTGTTTTTT | CASSLGTGRNEKLFF
TRBJ1-4 | TRBV4-1 | NA | 17 | NA | TGCGCCAGCAGCTATTCCGGCTTAGGCTTTACTAATGAAAAACTGTTTTTT | CASSYSGLGFTNEKLFF
TRBJ2-7 | TRBV4-2 | few | 16 | TRBD2 | TGTGCCAGCAGCCCTTCTCTAGCGGGGGGGAATTACGAGCAGTACTTC | CASSPSLAGGNYEQYF
TRBJ1-1 | TRBV11-3 | NA | 13 | NA | TGTGCCAGCAGCTTGGAGCTACGGTCTGAAGCTTTCTTT | CASSLELRSEAFF
TRBJ2-3 | TRBV5-6 | NA | 17 | TRBD1 | TGTGCCAGCAGCTCCTGGACAGGCCCCAGGGGGACAGATACGCAGTATTTT | CASSSWTGPRGTDTQYF
TRBJ1-4 | TRBV19 | NA | 14 | TRBD1 | TGTGCCAGTAGCCGGGACAGGGTAAATGAAAAACTGTTTTTT | CASSRDRVNEKLFF
TRBJ1-5 | TRBV4-1 | NA | 14 | NA | TGCGCCAGCAGCCAAGAGGATCTCAATCAGCCCCAGCATTTT | CASSQEDLNQPQHF
TRBJ1-4 | TRBV2 | NA | 11 | TRBD1 | TGTGCCAGCAGTGGGACAGGGGTTTTGTTTTTT | CASSGTGVLFF
TRBJ1-1 | TRBV2 | NA | 13 | NA | TGTGCCAGCAGTGCGGAGGTTTGGACAGAAGCTTTCTTT | CASSAEVWTEAFF
TRBJ1-2 | TRBV12-5 | once | 15 | NA | TGTGCTAGTGGTTTGGGGGGGGAGTTTAACTATGGCTACACCTTC | CASGLGGEFNYGYTF
TRBJ1-4 | TRBV3-1/TRBV3-2 | NA | 12 | NA | TGTGCCAGCAGCCTCCAGGATGAAAAACTGTTTTTT | CASSLQDEKLFF
TRBJ1-1 | TRBV11-2 | NA | 12 | NA | TGTGCCAGCAGCTTGCCGAGGACTGAAGCTTTCTTT | CASSLPRTEAFF
TRBJ1-1 | TRBV9 | NA | 13 | NA | TGTGCCAGCAGCGCCCCTGGGGGCACTGAAGCTTTCTTT | CASSAPGGTEAFF
TRBJ1-2 | TRBV5-1 | NA | 16 | TRBD1 | TGCGCCAGCACCCTTCTTCTGACAGGGGTGGGCTATGGCTACACCTTC | CASTLLLTGVGYGYTF
TRBJ2-3 | TRBV15 | once | 14 | NA | TGTGCCACCAGCAGGGGGAGAAGCACAGATACGCAGTATTTT | CATSRGRSTDTQYF
TRBJ1-2 | TRBV19 | NA | 14 | TRBD1 | TGTGCCAGTAGTCGGGACAGAGACCTGTATGGCTACACCTTC | CASSRDRDLYGYTF
TRBJ1-1 | TRBV24-1 | NA | 16 | NA | TGTGCCACCAGTGACCTCCCAGGGGTAGTTAGTACTGAAGCTTTCTTT | CATSDLPGVVSTEAFF
TRBJ2-7 | TRBV19 | once | 15 | NA | TGTGCCAGTAGTAGCCGGACAGAATCCTCCTACGAGCAGTACTTC | CASSSRTESSYEQYF
TRBJ2-7 | TRBV11-3 | NA | 14 | NA | TGTGCCAGCAGCTTAGATATATGGTCCTACGAGCAGTACTTC | CASSLDIWSYEQYF
TRBJ1-5 | TRBV16 | NA | 14 | NA | TGTGCCAGCAGCCACTTGCAGGGTGATCAGCCCCAGCATTTT | CASSHLQGDQPQHF
TRBJ2-2 | TRBV18 | few | 16 | NA | TGTGCCAGCTCACCATACGACAGGTCGAACACCGGGGAGCTGTTTTTT | CASSPYDRSNTGELFF
TRBJ1-4 | TRBV5-5 | NA | 13 | TRBD1 | TGTGCCAGCAGCTCAGGGGGGTTTGAAAAACTGTTTTTT | CASSSGGFEKLFF
TRBJ1-1 | TRBV4-1 | NA | 15 | NA | TGCGCCAGCAGCCAAAATACCAATGTCAACACTGAAGCTTTCTTT | CASSQNTNVNTEAFF
TRBJ2-1 | TRBV12-5 | NA | 22 | TRBD1 | TGTGCTAGTGGTTTGTCCCCCTCCGGGACAGGGGCTTACTTAAGCTCCTACAATGAGCAGTTCTTC | CASGLSPSGTGAYLSSYNEQFF
TRBJ1-6 | TRBV9 | NA | 14 | NA | TGTGCCAGCACCCCAAGCGGGGGGTACTCACCCCTCCACTTT | CASTPSGGYSPLHF
TRBJ1-4 | TRBV19 | once | 17 | NA | TGTGCCAGTAGGGGACGGGGTCAGCCCACAACTAATGAAAAACTGTTTTTT | CASRGRGQPTTNEKLFF
TRBJ1-2 | TRBV27 | NA | 17 | TRBD1 | TGTGCCAGCAGTCGCGATCCGGGACAGGGGGTTCGCTATGGCTACACCTTC | CASSRDPGQGVRYGYTF
TRBJ1-1 | TRBV5-1 | NA | 15 | TRBD1 | TGCGCCAGCAGCTTGACAGGGGGAAAGGGCACTGAAGCTTTCTTT | CASSLTGGKGTEAFF
TRBJ2-1 | TRBV10-1 | few | 18 | NA | TGCGCCAGCAGTGAGTCTGGAGCCGGAGGGGTGTCCTACAATGAGCAGTTCTTC | CASSESGAGGVSYNEQFF
TRBJ2-5 | TRBV5-8 | NA | 16 | NA | TGTGCCAGCAGCTTGGTTGGGGGGGGCTCTAGAGAGACCCAGTACTTC | CASSLVGGGSRETQYF
TRBJ1-4 | TRBV19 | NA | 15 | TRBD1 | TGTGCCAGTAGTGACCGGAGACAGGGGTATGAAAAACTGTTTTTT | CASSDRRQGYEKLFF
TRBJ2-7 | TRBV6-2/TRBV6-3 | once | 14 | NA | TGTGCCAGCAGTTTGGGAGGTGAAGCCTACGAGCAGTACTTC | CASSLGGEAYEQYF
TRBJ1-2 | TRBV13 | few | 16 | TRBD1 | TGTGCCAGCAGCTTGAGGACAGGGCCCTTTGGCTATGGCTACACCTTC | CASSLRTGPFGYGYTF
TRBJ1-2 | TRBV6-1 | NA | 14 | NA | TGTGCCAGCAGTGAAGGAGCAGGTTTGGACGGCTACACCTTC | CASSEGAGLDGYTF
TRBJ2-3 | TRBV9 | once | 15 | TRBD2 | TGTGCCAGCAGCCCGAGCGGGAGGGGCACAGATACGCAGTATTTT | CASSPSGRGTDTQYF
TRBJ1-2 | TRBV4-1 | NA | 13 | NA | TGCGCCAGCAGCCTCGAGGTGAACTATGGCTACACCTTC | CASSLEVNYGYTF
TRBJ2-1 | TRBV10-2 | NA | 12 | NA | TGCGCCAGCAGTGACCTTTACAATGAGCAGTTCTTC | CASSDLYNEQFF
TRBJ1-5 | TRBV2 | NA | 14 | NA | TGTGCCAGCCAGCTTAGGGACAACAATCAGCCCCAGCATTTT | CASQLRDNNQPQHF
TRBJ1-2 | TRBV19 | once | 15 | NA | TGTGCCAGTAGTATCCAACAGGCCAGGGGCTATGGCTACACCTTC | CASSIQQARGYGYTF
TRBJ1-2 | TRBV14 | NA | 12 | NA | TGTGCCAGCAGCCAAGTTTGGTATGGCTACACCTTC | CASSQVWYGYTF
TRBJ2-5 | TRBV7-9 | NA | 13 | NA | TGTGCCAGCAGCTCGTCGGGCGGGGAGACCCAGTACTTC | CASSSSGGETQYF
TRBJ1-3 | TRBV3-1/TRBV3-2 | NA | 15 | NA | TGTGCCAGCAGCCAAGGCAACAGGGCTGCGGACACCATATATTTT | CASSQGNRAADTIYF
TRBJ1-1 | TRBV14 | NA | 13 | NA | TGTGCCAGCAGCCAAAACCCGAACACTGAAGCTTTCTTT | CASSQNPNTEAFF
TRBJ2-7 | TRBV19 | NA | 14 | TRBD2 | TGTGCCAGTAGTTCCAGGGGGACTAGCATCGAGCAGTACTTC | CASSSRGTSIEQYF
TRBJ1-5 | TRBV5-4 | NA | 13 | NA | TGTGCCAGCAGCTTGGATTTAAATCAGCCCCAGCATTTT | CASSLDLNQPQHF
TRBJ1-1 | TRBV5-1 | NA | 16 | TRBD1 | TGCGCCAGCAGCTTGTGGACGGAACAGGGGGCACCGGAAGCTTTCTTT | CASSLWTEQGAPEAFF
TRBJ1-2 | TRBV6-1 | NA | 14 | NA | TGTGCCAGCAGTGAACTTCGGCAGAAGTATGGCTACACCTTC | CASSELRQKYGYTF
TRBJ2-2 | TRBV20-1 | NA | 11 | NA | TGCAGTGCCCCGGGAGTCGGGGAGCTGTTTTTT | CSAPGVGELFF
TRBJ1-2 | TRBV3-1/TRBV3-2 | NA | 14 | NA | TGTGCCAGCAGCCAAGTGGGGACCGGCTTTGTCTACACCTTC | CASSQVGTGFVYTF
TRBJ1-1 | TRBV19 | NA | 14 | NA | TGTGCCAGTAACACCTTGTCGGGGTTCACTGAAGCTTTCTTT | CASNTLSGFTEAFF
TRBJ1-3 | TRBV18 | NA | 12 | NA | TGTGCCAGCTCCGAACAGGGAAACACCATATATTTT | CASSEQGNTIYF
TRBJ2-7 | TRBV19 | NA | 15 | NA | TGTGCCAGTAGTATAGATCACGACAACTCCTACGAGCAGTACTTC | CASSIDHDNSYEQYF
TRBJ2-7 | TRBV5-1 | NA | 15 | TRBD1 | TGCGCCAGCAGCTTCGGACAGGGGGAGGCCTACGAGCAGTACTTC | CASSFGQGEAYEQYF
TRBJ1-5 | TRBV4-1 | NA | 16 | NA | TGCGCCAGCAGCCAACTATTGATCCAGAACAATCAGCCCCAGCATTTT | CASSQLLIQNNQPQHF
TRBJ2-7 | TRBV10-2 | NA | 14 | TRBD1 | TGCGCCAGCAGTACCGGGACAGGCCTCTACGAGCAGTACTTC | CASSTGTGLYEQYF
TRBJ2-2 | TRBV2 | NA | 15 | NA | TGTGCCAGCAGTGAATTTCAGTCGAACACCGGGGAGCTGTTTTTT | CASSEFQSNTGELFF
TRBJ2-1 | TRBV11-3 | NA | 15 | TRBD2 | TGTGCCAGCAGCTCCGGGACTAGCGGGGTCAATGAGCAGTTCTTC | CASSSGTSGVNEQFF